This TCR beta chain was recorded in a study of identical twins. Germline V gene sequence: CDR1 SGHRS, CDR2 YFSETQ. Trimming took off 6 bases at V and 7 bases at J, with 17 bases between the two ends. This CDR3 contains 14 residues. Each CDR3 protein is one row after TCRdb ran MiXCR on the 5' RACE reads. The table includes some 760,000 distinct CDR3 sequences, roughly 18% detected once. These data were also filed under a second study, of T cells expressing NK-cell markers.

The sequenced material came from PBMCs. The chain has TRBV5-1 and TRBJ2-1, with D maybe TRBD1 (6 bases). The clonotype comes from a woman aged 18 to 35 in good health. CDR3 nucleotides: TGCGCCAGCAAGAGGGACATCTTAGGGAATGAGCAGTTCTTC. It encodes CASKRDILGNEQFF.